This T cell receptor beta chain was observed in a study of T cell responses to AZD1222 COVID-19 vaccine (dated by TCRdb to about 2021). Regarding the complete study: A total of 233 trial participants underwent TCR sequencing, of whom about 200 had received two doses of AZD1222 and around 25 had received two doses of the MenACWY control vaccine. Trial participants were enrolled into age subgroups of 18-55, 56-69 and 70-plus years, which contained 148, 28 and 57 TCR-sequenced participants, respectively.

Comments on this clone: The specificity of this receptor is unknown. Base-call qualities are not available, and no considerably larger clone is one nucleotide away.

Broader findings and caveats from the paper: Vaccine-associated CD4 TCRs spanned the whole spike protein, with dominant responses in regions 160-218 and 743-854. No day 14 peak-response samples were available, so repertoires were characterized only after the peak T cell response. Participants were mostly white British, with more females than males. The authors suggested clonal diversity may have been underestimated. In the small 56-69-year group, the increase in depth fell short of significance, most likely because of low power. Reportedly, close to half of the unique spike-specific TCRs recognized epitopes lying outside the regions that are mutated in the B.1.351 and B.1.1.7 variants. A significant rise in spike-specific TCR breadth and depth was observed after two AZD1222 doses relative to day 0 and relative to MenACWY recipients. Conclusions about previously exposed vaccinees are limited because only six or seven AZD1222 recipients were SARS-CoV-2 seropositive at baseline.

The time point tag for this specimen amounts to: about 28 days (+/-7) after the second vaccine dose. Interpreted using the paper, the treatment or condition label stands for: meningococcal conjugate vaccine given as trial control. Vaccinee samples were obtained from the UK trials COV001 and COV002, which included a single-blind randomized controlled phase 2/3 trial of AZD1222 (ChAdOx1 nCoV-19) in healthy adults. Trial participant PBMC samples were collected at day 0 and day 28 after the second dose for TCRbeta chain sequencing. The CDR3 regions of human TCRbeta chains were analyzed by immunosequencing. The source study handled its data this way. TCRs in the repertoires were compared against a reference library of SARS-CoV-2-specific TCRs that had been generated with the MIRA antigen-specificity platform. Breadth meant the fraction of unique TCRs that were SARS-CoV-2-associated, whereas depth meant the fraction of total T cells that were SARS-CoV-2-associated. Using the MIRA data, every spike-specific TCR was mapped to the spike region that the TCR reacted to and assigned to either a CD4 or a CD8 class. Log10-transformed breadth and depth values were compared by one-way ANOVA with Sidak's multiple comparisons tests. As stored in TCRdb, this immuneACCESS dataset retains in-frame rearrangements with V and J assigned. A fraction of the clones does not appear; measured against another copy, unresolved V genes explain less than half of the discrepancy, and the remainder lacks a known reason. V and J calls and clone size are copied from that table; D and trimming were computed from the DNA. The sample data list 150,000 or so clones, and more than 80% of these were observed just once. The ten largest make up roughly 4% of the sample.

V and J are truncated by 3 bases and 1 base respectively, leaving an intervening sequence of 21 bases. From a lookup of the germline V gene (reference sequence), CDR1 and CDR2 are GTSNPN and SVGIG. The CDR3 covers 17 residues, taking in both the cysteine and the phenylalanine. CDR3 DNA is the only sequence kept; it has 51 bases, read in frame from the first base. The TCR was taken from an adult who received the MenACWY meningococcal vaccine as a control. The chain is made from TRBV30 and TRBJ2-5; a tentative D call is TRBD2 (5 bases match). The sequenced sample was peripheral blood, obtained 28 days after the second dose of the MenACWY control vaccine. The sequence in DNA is TGTGCCTGGAGGCGGGCCCCCTCCATCGGGCTCCAAGAGACCCAGTACTTC. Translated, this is CAWRRAPSIGLQETQYF.